Below, 20 T cell receptor beta chains from the same sample are listed, as sequenced in a study of cytomegalovirus exposure and HLA in healthy donors. The table came from immunoSEQ multiplex PCR; TCRdb's copy has only in-frame clones and leaves some out. This table holds roughly 130,000 clones, 80% to 90% found once. Material for sequencing was PBMCs. All receptors come from a woman in her twenties or thirties in good health and CMV-seropositive.

The V and J genes are TRBV15 and TRBJ2-1; D unresolved. This CDR3 has 13 amino acids. Germline V gives CDR1 LNHNV, CDR2 YYDKDF (reference sequence). V was pared by 8 bases and J by 3 bases, with 11 bases between. This CDR3 is CATRISVYNEQFF. The CDR3, as DNA: TGTGCCACCCGCATTTCAGTCTACAATGAGCAGTTCTTC.

CDR3 amino acids: CASSLFLGAPYGYTF. CDR3 DNA: TGTGCCAGCAGTTTATTCTTGGGGGCCCCCTATGGCTACACCTTC. The rearrangement uses TRBV27 and TRBJ1-2; possible D gene TRBD1, 6 bases. The CDR3 extends over 15 amino acids. V was cut by 1 base and J by 4 bases, with 13 bases left in between. Per germline, CDR1 MNHEY and CDR2 SMNVEV (reference sequence).

The J gene is TRBJ2-6, the V gene TRBV5-1; TRBD2 matches at 14 bases. J lost 4 bases, V lost 4 bases, and 7 bases had no gene match. CDR1 and CDR2 from the germline V gene are SGHRS and YFSETQ. The CDR3 has 18 residues. CDR3 sequence reads: CASSPMGLAGAGANVLTF. DNA of the CDR3: TGCGCCAGCAGCCCCATGGGACTAGCGGGAGCCGGGGCCAACGTCCTGACTTTC.

The chain links TRBV28 to TRBJ1-2; no clear D gene. CDR3 length equals 16 residues. The V end lost 1 base, the J end lost 0 bases, and 12 bases lay between the germline ends. In germline, CDR1 is MDHEN, CDR2 SYDVKM. The DNA for the CDR3 is TGTGCCAGCAGTTTATTAAGCCCCCCATCTAACTATGGCTACACCTTC. It yields the protein CASSLLSPPSNYGYTF.

The rearrangement joins TRBV28 to TRBJ1-4; D not resolved. Germline assignment: CDR1 MDHEN and CDR2 SYDVKM. V lost 5 bases to trimming and J lost 0 bases, with 7 bases between them. The CDR3 extends over 14 amino acids. CDR3 coding DNA: TGTGCCAGCAGTCCGGGGACAACTAATGAAAAACTGTTTTTT. This gives the protein CASSPGTTNEKLFF.

The chain uses TRBV19 and TRBJ2-7; D unresolved. Trimming shortened V by 3 bases and J by 2 bases, and 8 bases separated the two germline ends. The CDR3 totals 13 residues. The germline CDR1 and CDR2 sequences are LNHDA and SQIVND (reference sequence). The CDR3 spells CASSIGGAYEQYF. The DNA for the CDR3 is TGTGCCAGTAGTATCGGCGGAGCCTACGAGCAGTACTTC.

The chain is built from TRBV2 and TRBJ2-3; TRBD2 aligns across 11 bases. Germline loops: CDR1 SNHLY, CDR2 FYNNEI. The CDR3 consists of 17 residues. Trimming took 8 bases from V and 5 from J; bases not matched to a gene: 15. The CDR3 reads CASSIAGGPYGGDTQYF. In DNA, the CDR3 is TGTGCCAGCTCTATAGCGGGAGGGCCGTACGGCGGAGATACGCAGTATTTT.

The chain couples TRBV5-1 to TRBJ2-7; D is perhaps TRBD1 (5 bases). The V end lost 0 bases, the J end lost 2 bases, and 12 bases lay between the germline ends. The germline gives CDR1 SGHRS, CDR2 YFSETQ. The CDR3 sequence is 15 residues long. The CDR3 DNA sequence: TGCGCCAGCAGCTTGGGTCCAGGGCTAACCTACGAGCAGTACTTC. This codes for CASSLGPGLTYEQYF.

This clone was observed once. V and J are TRBV6-1 and TRBJ2-5; 9 bases match TRBD2. CDR1 and CDR2 from the germline V gene are MNHNS and SASEGT. The CDR3 sequence is 15 residues long. The CDR3 loop is CGGQRGDSKQETQYF. The CDR3 region has the DNA TGTGGGGGGCAGCGGGGGGATTCAAAGCAAGAGACCCAGTACTTC.

In its sample, this clone was seen a few times. The CDR3 DNA sequence: TGTGCCAGCAGTTTGACGGGGGCCTACGAGCAGTACTTC. Its translation is CASSLTGAYEQYF. The genes are TRBV27 and TRBJ2-7, with D possibly being TRBD2 (6 bases). The CDR3 spans 13 residues. Germline CDR1 is MNHEY and CDR2 is SMNVEV (reference sequence). Trimming shortened V by 3 bases and J by 2 bases, and 8 bases separated the two germline ends.

The genes are TRBV10-2 and TRBJ2-7; 9 bases are shared with TRBD2. The V gene end was trimmed by 3 bases and the J gene end by 4 bases; junction bases not matched to a gene: 19. CDR1 and CDR2 from the germline V gene are WSHSY and SAAADI. This CDR3 region has 19 residues. Written as DNA, the CDR3 is TGCGCCAGCAGTGACCCGACTAGCGGAAGCTCCAAGGGGCGATACGAGCAGTACTTC. Its protein product is CASSDPTSGSSKGRYEQYF.

The chain uses TRBV7-9 and TRBJ2-7; D might be TRBD1 (5 bases). The germline V gene encodes CDR1 SEHNR and CDR2 FQNEAQ (reference sequence). With 5 bases removed from V and 1 base from J, the gap between germline ends came to 12 bases. The CDR3 is made up of 14 amino acids. The CDR3 coding sequence is TGTGCCAGCAGCATCATAGACAGTTCCTACGAGCAGTACTTC. Its translation: CASSIIDSSYEQYF.

This clone came up once. V usage is TRBV9 and J usage is TRBJ2-1; D might be TRBD2 (6 bases). The CDR3 totals 16 residues. Per the germline V gene, CDR1 is SGDLS and CDR2 is YYNGEE. Trimming left V 3 bases short and J 5 bases short, with 18 bases between. The CDR3 loop reads CASSAGGLLLDNEQFF. The CDR3 DNA reads TGTGCCAGCAGCGCAGGAGGGCTGCTGTTAGACAATGAGCAGTTCTTC.

J is TRBJ2-5 and V is TRBV5-1; 8 nucleotides match TRBD2. The germline V gene encodes CDR1 SGHRS and CDR2 YFSETQ. Unmatched junction bases numbered 12, after V lost 4 bases and J lost 4 bases. The length of the CDR3 is 16 residues. The CDR3 spells CASSPSGSTGGETQYF. In DNA form, the CDR3 reads TGCGCCAGCAGCCCTAGCGGGTCTACGGGGGGAGAGACCCAGTACTTC.

The chain uses TRBV28 and TRBJ1-1; TRBD1 agrees at 7 bases. The V segment lost 5 bases and the J segment 12 bases; nucleotides outside the gene matches: 12. The CDR3 runs to 13 residues. CDR1 MDHEN and CDR2 SYDVKM come from the germline V gene. As DNA, the CDR3 is TGTGCCAGCAGTCCACAGGGGCGACGGGTAACTTTCTTT. It codes for CASSPQGRRVTFF.

This clone has a handful of counts. At one boundary the junction diverges from the germline segment, which might be a read error. The genes are TRBV11-2 and TRBJ2-1; a possible D gene is TRBD1 (5 bases). The CDR3 totals 14 residues. Germline CDR1 is SGHAT and CDR2 is FQNNGV. The CDR3 sequence is CASSSLRQFAQLVF. The CDR3 DNA sequence: TGTGCCAGCAGCTCTCTCAGACAGTTCGCCCAACTGGTCTTC.

The chain employs TRBV4-1 and TRBJ1-6; maybe TRBD1 (5 bases). V was pared by 1 base and J by 11 bases, with 9 bases between. The CDR3 extends over 13 amino acids. Germline-derived CDR1 and CDR2 are MGHRA and YSYEKL. The CDR3 here is CASSQGRGPPLHF. The CDR3 DNA reads TGCGCCAGCAGCCAAGGGAGGGGCCCACCCCTCCACTTT.

The rearrangement joins TRBV18 to TRBJ2-7; D perhaps matches TRBD2 (5 bases). The germline V and J ends were trimmed by 2 bases and 2 bases, with 13 bases remaining between them. The germline gives CDR1 KGHSH, CDR2 LQKENI. The CDR3 extends over 15 amino acids. CDR3 nucleotides: TGTGCCAGCTCACCAGCCGGCACGGAGGCCTACGAGCAGTACTTC. Amino acid sequence: CASSPAGTEAYEQYF.

This rearrangement joins TRBV7-8 to TRBJ2-2, with 10 nucleotides matching TRBD2. Germline loops: CDR1 SGHVS, CDR2 FQNEAQ. J was trimmed by 2 bases and V by 5 bases; bases with no gene match: 5. CDR3 length: 16 residues. The CDR3 loop reads CASSPRTSGNTGELFF. For the CDR3, the DNA is TGTGCCAGCAGCCCAAGGACTAGCGGAAACACCGGGGAGCTGTTTTTT.

This chain connects TRBV15 to TRBJ2-1, with D possibly TRBD1 on 6 matching bases. Germline V CDR1 and CDR2: LNHNV, YYDKDF (reference sequence). Trimming shortened V by 0 bases and J by 0 bases, and 9 bases separated the two germline ends. There are 16 residues in the CDR3. The CDR3 loop is CATSRDTGSSYNEQFF. CDR3 bases: TGTGCCACCAGCAGAGATACAGGGAGCTCCTACAATGAGCAGTTCTTC.